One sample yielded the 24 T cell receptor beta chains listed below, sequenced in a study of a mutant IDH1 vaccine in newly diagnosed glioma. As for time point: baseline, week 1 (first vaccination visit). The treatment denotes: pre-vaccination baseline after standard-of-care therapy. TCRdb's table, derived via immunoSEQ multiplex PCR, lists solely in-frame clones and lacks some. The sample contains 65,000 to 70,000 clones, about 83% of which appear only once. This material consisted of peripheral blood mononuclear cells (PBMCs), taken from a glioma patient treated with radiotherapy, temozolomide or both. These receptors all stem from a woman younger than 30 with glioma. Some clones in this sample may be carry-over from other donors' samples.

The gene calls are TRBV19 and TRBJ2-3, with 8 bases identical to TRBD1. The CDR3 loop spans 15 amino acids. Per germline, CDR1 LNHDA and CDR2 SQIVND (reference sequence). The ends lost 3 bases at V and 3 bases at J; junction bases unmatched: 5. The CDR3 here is CASSIGQGVTDTQYF. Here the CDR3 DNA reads TGTGCCAGTAGTATTGGACAGGGTGTAACAGATACGCAGTATTTT. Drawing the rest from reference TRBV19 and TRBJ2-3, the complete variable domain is DGGITQSPKYLFRKEGQNVTLSCEQNLNHDAMYWYRQDPGQGLRLIYYSQIVNDFQKGDIAEGYSVSREKKESFPLTVTSAQKNPTAFYLCASSIGQGVTDTQYFGPGTRLTVL.

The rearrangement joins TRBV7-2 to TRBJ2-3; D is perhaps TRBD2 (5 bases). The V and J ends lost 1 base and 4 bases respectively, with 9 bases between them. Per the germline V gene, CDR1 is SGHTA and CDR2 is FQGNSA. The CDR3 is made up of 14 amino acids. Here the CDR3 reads CASSLGVLADTQYF. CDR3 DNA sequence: TGTGCCAGCAGCTTAGGGGTACTAGCAGATACGCAGTATTTT.

This CDR3 reads CASSENRVTYEQYF. CDR3 DNA: TGCGCCAGCAGCGAGAACAGGGTTACCTACGAGCAGTACTTC. The chain couples TRBV5-1 to TRBJ2-7; TRBD1 is a possible D gene (6 bases). Per the germline V gene, CDR1 is SGHRS and CDR2 is YFSETQ. V was cut by 4 bases and J by 2 bases, with 13 bases left in between. CDR3 length: 14 residues.

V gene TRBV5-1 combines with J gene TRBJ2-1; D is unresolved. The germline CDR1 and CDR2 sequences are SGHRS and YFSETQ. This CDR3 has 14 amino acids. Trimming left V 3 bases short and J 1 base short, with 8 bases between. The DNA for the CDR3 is TGCGCCAGCAGCTCCGCGGCTTCCTACAATGAGCAGTTCTTC. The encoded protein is CASSSAASYNEQFF.

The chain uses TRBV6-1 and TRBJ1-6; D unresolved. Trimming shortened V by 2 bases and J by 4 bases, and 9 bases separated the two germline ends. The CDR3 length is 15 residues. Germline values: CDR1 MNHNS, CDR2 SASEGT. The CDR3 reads CASSELQRYNSPLHF. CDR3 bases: TGTGCCAGCAGTGAATTACAGCGGTATAATTCACCCCTCCACTTT.

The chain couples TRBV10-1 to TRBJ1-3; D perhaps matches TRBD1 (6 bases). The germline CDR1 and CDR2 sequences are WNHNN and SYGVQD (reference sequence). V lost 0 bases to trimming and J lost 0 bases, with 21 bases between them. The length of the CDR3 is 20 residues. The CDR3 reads CASSESGERGGTSSGNTIYF. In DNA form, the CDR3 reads TGCGCCAGCAGTGAGTCCGGCGAAAGGGGGGGTACCTCCTCTGGAAACACCATATATTTT.

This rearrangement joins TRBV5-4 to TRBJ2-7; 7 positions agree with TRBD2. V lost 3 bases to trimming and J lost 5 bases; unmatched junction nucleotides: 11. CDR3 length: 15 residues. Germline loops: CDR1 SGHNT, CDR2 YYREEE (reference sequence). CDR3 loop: CASSSAGRGGHEQYF. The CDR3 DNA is TGTGCCAGCAGCTCTGCGGGGCGGGGAGGGCACGAGCAGTACTTC.

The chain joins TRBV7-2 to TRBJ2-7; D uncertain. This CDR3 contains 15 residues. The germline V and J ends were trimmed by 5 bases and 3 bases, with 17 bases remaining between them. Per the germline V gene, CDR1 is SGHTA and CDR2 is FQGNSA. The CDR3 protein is CASSGQVTAFYEQYF. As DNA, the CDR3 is TGTGCCAGCAGCGGGCAGGTGACGGCCTTCTACGAGCAGTACTTC.

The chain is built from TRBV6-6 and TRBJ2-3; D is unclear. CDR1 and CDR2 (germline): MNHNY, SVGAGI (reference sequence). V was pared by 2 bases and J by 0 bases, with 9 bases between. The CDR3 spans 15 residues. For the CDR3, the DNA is TGTGCCAGCAGTTACGATCGGGTTAGCACAGATACGCAGTATTTT. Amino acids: CASSYDRVSTDTQYF.

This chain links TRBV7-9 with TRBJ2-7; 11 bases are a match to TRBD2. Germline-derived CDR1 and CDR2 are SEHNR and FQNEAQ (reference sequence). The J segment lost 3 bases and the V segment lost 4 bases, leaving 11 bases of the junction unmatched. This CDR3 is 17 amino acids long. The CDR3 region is CASSYPAGTSGIYEQYF. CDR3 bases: TGTGCCAGCAGCTACCCTGCCGGGACTAGCGGAATCTACGAGCAGTACTTC. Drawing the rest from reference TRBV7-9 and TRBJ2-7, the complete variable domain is DTGVSQNPRHKITKRGQNVTFRCDPISEHNRLYWYRQTLGQGPEFLTYFQNEAQLEKSRLLSDRFSAERPKGSFSTLEIQRTEQGDSAMYLCASSYPAGTSGIYEQYFGPGTRLTVT.

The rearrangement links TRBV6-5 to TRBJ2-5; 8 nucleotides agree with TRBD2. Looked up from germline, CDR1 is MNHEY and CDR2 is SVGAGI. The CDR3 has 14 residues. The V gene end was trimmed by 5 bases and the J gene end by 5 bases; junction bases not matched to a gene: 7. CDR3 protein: CASSDGLAGETQYF. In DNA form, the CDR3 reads TGTGCCAGCAGTGATGGACTAGCAGGGGAGACCCAGTACTTC.

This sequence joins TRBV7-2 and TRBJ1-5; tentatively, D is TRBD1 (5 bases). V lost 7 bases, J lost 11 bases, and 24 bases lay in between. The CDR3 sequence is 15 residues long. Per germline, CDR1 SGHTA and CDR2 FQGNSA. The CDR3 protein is CASTSPGTGGGTQHF. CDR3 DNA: TGTGCCAGCACCTCCCCCGGGACGGGTGGAGGGACCCAGCATTTT. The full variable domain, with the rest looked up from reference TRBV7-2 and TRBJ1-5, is GAGVSQSPSNKVTEKGKDVELRCDPISGHTALYWYRQSLGQGLEFLIYFQGNSAPDKSGLPSDRFSAERTGGSVSTLTIQRTQQEDSAVYLCASTSPGTGGGTQHFGDGTRLSIL.

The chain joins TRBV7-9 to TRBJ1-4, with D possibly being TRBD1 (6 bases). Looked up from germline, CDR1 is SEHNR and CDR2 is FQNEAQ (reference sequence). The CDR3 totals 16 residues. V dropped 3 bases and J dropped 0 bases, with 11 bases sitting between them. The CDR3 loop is CASSLTEGATNEKLFF. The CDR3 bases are TGTGCCAGCAGCTTGACGGAGGGGGCAACTAATGAAAAACTGTTTTTT. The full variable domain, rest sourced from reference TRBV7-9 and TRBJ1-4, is DTGVSQNPRHKITKRGQNVTFRCDPISEHNRLYWYRQTLGQGPEFLTYFQNEAQLEKSRLLSDRFSAERPKGSFSTLEIQRTEQGDSAMYLCASSLTEGATNEKLFFGSGTQLSVL.

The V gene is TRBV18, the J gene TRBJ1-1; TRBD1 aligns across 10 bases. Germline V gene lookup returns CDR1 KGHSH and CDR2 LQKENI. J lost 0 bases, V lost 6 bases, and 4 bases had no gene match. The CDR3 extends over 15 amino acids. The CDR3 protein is CASSRTGGMNTEAFF. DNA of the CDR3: TGTGCCAGCTCGCGGACAGGGGGGATGAACACTGAAGCTTTCTTT.

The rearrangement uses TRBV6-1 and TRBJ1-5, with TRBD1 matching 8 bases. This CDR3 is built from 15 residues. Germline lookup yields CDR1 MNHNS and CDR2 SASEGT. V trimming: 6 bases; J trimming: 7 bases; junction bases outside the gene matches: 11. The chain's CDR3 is CASRPTGGSSQPQHF. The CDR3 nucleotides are TGTGCCAGCAGGCCCACAGGGGGGAGTAGCCAGCCCCAGCATTTT.

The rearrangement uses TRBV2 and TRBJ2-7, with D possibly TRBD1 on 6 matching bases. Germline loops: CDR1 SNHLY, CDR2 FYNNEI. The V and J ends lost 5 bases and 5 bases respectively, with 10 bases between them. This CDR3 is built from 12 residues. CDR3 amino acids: CASSWGPNEQYF. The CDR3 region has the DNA TGTGCCAGCAGTTGGGGGCCCAACGAGCAGTACTTC.

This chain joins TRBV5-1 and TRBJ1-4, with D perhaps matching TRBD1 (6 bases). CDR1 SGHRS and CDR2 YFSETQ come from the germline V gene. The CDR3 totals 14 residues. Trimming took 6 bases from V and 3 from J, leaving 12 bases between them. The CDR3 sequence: CASKTRGANEKLFF. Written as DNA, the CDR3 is TGCGCCAGCAAGACGAGGGGGGCTAATGAAAAACTGTTTTTT.

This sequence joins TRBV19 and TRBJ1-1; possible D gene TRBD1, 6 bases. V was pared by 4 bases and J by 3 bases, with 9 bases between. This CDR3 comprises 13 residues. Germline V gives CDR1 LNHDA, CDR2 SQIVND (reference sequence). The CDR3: CASSTDSYTEAFF. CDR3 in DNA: TGTGCCAGTAGTACGGACAGTTACACTGAAGCTTTCTTT.

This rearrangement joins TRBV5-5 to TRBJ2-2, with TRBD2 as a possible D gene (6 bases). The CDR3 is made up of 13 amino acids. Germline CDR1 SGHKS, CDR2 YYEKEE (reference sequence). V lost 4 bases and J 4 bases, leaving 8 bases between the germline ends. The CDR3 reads CASSRGTTGELFF. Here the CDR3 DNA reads TGTGCCAGCAGCCGCGGGACCACCGGGGAGCTGTTTTTT.

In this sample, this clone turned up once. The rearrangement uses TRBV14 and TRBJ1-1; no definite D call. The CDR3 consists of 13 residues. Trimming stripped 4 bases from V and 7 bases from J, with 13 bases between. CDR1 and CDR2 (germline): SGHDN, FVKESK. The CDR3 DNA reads TGTGCCAGCAGCCCCCAACGCGAAGGTGAAGCTTTCTTT. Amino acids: CASSPQREGEAFF.

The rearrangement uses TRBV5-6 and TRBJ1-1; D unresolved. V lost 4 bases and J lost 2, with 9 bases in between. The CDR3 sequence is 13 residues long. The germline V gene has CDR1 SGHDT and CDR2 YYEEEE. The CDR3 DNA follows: TGTGCCAGCAGCCCTCCGGACAACACTGAAGCTTTCTTT. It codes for CASSPPDNTEAFF.

The CDR3 protein is CASSPGQGEKLFF. CDR3 nucleotides: TGTGCCAGCAGCCCCGGGCAGGGGGAAAAACTGTTTTTT. The chain uses TRBV5-4 and TRBJ1-4; tentative D call: TRBD1 (6 bases). V lost 4 bases and J lost 8, with 12 bases in between. From germline, CDR1 is SGHNT and CDR2 YYREEE (reference sequence). This CDR3 is built from 13 residues.

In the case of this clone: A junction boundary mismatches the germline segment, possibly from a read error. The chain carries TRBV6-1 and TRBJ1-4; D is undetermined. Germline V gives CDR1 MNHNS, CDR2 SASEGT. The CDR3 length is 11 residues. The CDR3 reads CASSGLEKLFF. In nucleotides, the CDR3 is TGTGCCAGCAGTGGACTAGAAAAGCTGTTTTTT.

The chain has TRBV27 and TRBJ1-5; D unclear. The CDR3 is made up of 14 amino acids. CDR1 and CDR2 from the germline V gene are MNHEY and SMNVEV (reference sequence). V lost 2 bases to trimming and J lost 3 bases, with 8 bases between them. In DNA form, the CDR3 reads TGTGCCAGCAGTTTAAGTCGTTTCAATCAGCCCCAGCATTTT. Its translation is CASSLSRFNQPQHF.